The present T cell receptor (beta chain) was sequenced within a study of T cells in women clearing cervical HPV infection. Measured with immunoSEQ multiplex PCR; TCRdb has only the in-frame clones, and not every one. The specimen's table records around 37,000 clones. Concerning this clone itself: Its antigen is as yet unknown. The read is 3 residues too short to cover the CDR3 end, so that end is filled in from the germline J gene.

The CDR3 spans 14 residues. CDR1 is SNHLY and CDR2 is FYNNEI in the germline V gene. With 3 bases clipped from V and 9 bases from J, the junction kept 3 bases outside the gene matches. Findings and caveats of the study: CIN3+ cases had significantly higher TCR richness than controls; evenness did not differ.

The chain is built from TRBV2 and TRBJ1-6, with TRBD1 identical over 9 bases. The receptor's source is a woman between 18 and 70 years old with a cervical HPV16 infection that either progressed to CIN3+ or cleared (not recorded which). Sequenced sample: blood buffy coat. The CDR3 reads CASSEDRGVSPLHF. Incomplete CDR3 DNA: TGTGCCAGCAGTGAGGACAGGGGCGTTTCACCC. Full variable domain (remainder filled in from reference TRBV2 and TRBJ1-6): EPEVTQTPSHQVTQMGQEVILRCVPISNHLYFYWYRQILGQKVEFLVSFYNNEISEKSEIFDDQFSVERPDGSNFTLKIRSTKLEDSAMYFCASSEDRGVSPLHFGNGTRLTVT.